The 5 T cell receptor beta chains given below trace back to one sample, sequenced in a study of blood T cells in healthy people across ages. It was with a sample-barcoded 5' primer and a J-beta primer mix that a second PCR of about 6 to 11 cycles was run. Via MiXCR, TCRdb re-called the 5' RACE reads, giving one row per CDR3 protein. Of about 680,000 distinct CDR3 sequences in the sample, around half were seen once. Sequencing was carried out using blood. The receptors here all came from a woman aged 55-69 years in good health.

This chain links TRBV20-1 with TRBJ2-7, with D unresolved. V was pared by 3 bases and J by 10 bases, with 19 bases between. The CDR3 sequence is 13 residues long. The germline V gene encodes CDR1 DFQATT and CDR2 SNEGSKA (reference sequence). The CDR3 DNA reads TGCAGTGCTAGGGGTCCCCCGAAGGAAGCCCAGTACTTC. Protein: CSARGPPKEAQYF.

The chain recombines TRBV29-1 with TRBJ1-4; 9 bases align to TRBD1. The CDR3 is 13 amino acids. Germline V gives CDR1 SQVTM, CDR2 ANQGSEA. Germline trimming cut 5 bases from V and 8 bases from J; bases unmatched to any gene: 6. The CDR3 nucleotides are TGCAGCGTTCTACAGGGGGCGCAAGAAAAACTGTTTTTT. Amino acid sequence: CSVLQGAQEKLFF.

The gene calls are TRBV6-6 and TRBJ2-7; no clear D. Between the trimmed V and J ends, which lost 6 bases and 11 bases, there was a span of 14 bases. The CDR3 contains 11 residues. The germline V gene encodes CDR1 MNHNY and CDR2 SVGAGI (reference sequence). The CDR3 DNA reads TGTGCCAGCAGCCGCGAGGCAGAAGAGTACTTC. Encoded protein: CASSREAEEYF.

The chain is built from TRBV12-3 or TRBV12-4 and TRBJ2-5, with a possible D match to TRBD1 (5 bases). This CDR3 comprises 13 residues. V was cut by 6 bases and J by 5 bases, with 13 bases left in between. CDR3 protein: CASSPQAAETQYF. Here the CDR3 DNA reads TGTGCCAGCAGCCCACAGGCGGCGGAGACCCAGTACTTC.

This rearrangement joins TRBV3-1 to TRBJ1-4; D is ambiguous. V lost 0 bases and J 7 bases, leaving 3 bases between the germline ends. The length of the CDR3 is 12 residues. Germline V gene lookup returns CDR1 LGHDT and CDR2 YNNKEL (reference sequence). CDR3: CASSQESEKLFF. CDR3 coding DNA: TGTGCCAGCAGCCAAGAATCTGAAAAACTGTTTTTT.